The 22 T cell receptor beta chains below all came from one sample that was sequenced in a study of blood T cell repertoires in COVID-19. Profiling relied on immunoSEQ multiplex PCR, and the TCRdb table lists in-frame clones only, not all of them. The repertoire holds about 200,000 clones, with almost 85% as singletons. Sample: peripheral blood. Source of these receptors: a human donor with acute or convalescent COVID-19. The donor label of this sample is uncertain.

The CDR3 sequence: CASSPTGTPYYGYTF. Written as DNA, the CDR3 is TGTGCCAGCAGTCCCACCGGGACACCATACTATGGCTACACCTTC. The chain employs TRBV6-5 and TRBJ1-2; maybe TRBD1 (6 bases). The V end was cut by 5 bases, the J end by 3 bases, with 16 bases between. The length of the CDR3 is 15 residues. In germline, CDR1 is MNHEY, CDR2 SVGAGI.

The rearrangement links TRBV3-1 (or the pseudogene TRBV3-2) to TRBJ2-3, with D possibly matching TRBD2 (5 bases). The V gene's germline CDR1 is LGHDT and CDR2 YNNKEL (reference sequence). This CDR3 is 15 amino acids long. Trimming cost V 1 base and J 7 bases, with 15 bases left between them. CDR3: CASSQGAMSGNTQYF. The CDR3 DNA is TGTGCCAGCAGCCAAGGGGCTATGAGCGGAAATACGCAGTATTTT.

In this sample, this clone turned up once. The V gene is TRBV29-1, the J gene TRBJ1-2; D unresolved. This CDR3 has 12 amino acids. The germline CDR1 and CDR2 sequences are SQVTM and ANQGSEA. Trimming stripped 4 bases from V and 3 bases from J, with 9 bases between. The CDR3 region is CSVGGDDYGYTF. DNA for the CDR3: TGCAGCGTTGGCGGGGATGACTATGGCTACACCTTC.

J is TRBJ2-1 and V is TRBV9; 9 bases match TRBD1. The V segment lost 4 bases and the J segment 4 bases; nucleotides outside the gene matches: 15. CDR1 SGDLS and CDR2 YYNGEE come from the germline V gene. This CDR3 is 18 amino acids long. For the CDR3, the DNA is TGTGCCAGCAGCTTGACCTCGACAGGGGGTGAACGATACAATGAGCAGTTCTTC. Translated, it gives CASSLTSTGGERYNEQFF. Supplemented by reference TRBV9 and TRBJ2-1, the full variable domain reads DSGVTQTPKHLITATGQRVTLRCSPRSGDLSVYWYQQSLDQGLQFLIQYYNGEERAKGNILERFSAQQFPDLHSELNLSSLELGDSALYFCASSLTSTGGERYNEQFFGPGTRLTVL.

This clone was seen only once. The chain uses TRBV5-6 and TRBJ2-3, with D possibly TRBD2 on 6 matching bases. This CDR3 is built from 15 residues. Deletions cut 1 base from V and 1 base from J, with 10 bases between. Germline CDR1 and CDR2: SGHDT and YYEEEE. DNA for the CDR3: TGTGCCAGCAGCTTGCAGGGACTCGGCACAGATACGCAGTATTTT. Protein product: CASSLQGLGTDTQYF.

This rearrangement joins TRBV18 to TRBJ1-6; 7 nucleotides agree with TRBD1. The CDR3 has 15 amino acids. Germline V CDR1 and CDR2: KGHSH, LQKENI. Trimming removed 3 bases from V and 6 bases from J; junction bases left unmatched: 5. For the CDR3, the DNA is TGTGCCAGCTCACCCCCCGGGACAGCTAATTCACCCCTCCACTTT. Translation gives CASSPPGTANSPLHF.

The genes are TRBV24-1 and TRBJ1-2; weak D call: TRBD1 (5 bases). V shed 3 bases and J shed 8 bases, with 15 bases lying between them. Germline V gene lookup returns CDR1 KGHDR and CDR2 SFDVKD. The CDR3 has 14 amino acids. The CDR3 sequence is CATSDPGTDRGYTF. The CDR3 nucleotides are TGTGCCACCAGTGATCCCGGGACTGATAGAGGCTACACCTTC.

The rearrangement uses TRBV23-1 and TRBJ2-5, with D maybe TRBD1 (7 bases). TRBV23-1 is classed as an ORF, of uncertain function. Trimming pared 0 bases from V and 2 bases from J, leaving 10 bases between. The CDR3 loop spans 15 amino acids. The CDR3 region is CASSQSRGAQETQYF. CDR3 DNA sequence: TGCGCCAGCAGTCAATCCAGGGGGGCTCAAGAGACCCAGTACTTC.

This clone was seen only a few times. The V call is TRBV7-9, the J call TRBJ1-1, with 12 bases identical to TRBD1. Germline V CDR1 and CDR2: SEHNR, FQNEAQ (reference sequence). Trimming took 5 bases from V and 4 from J; bases not matched to a gene: 8. The CDR3 contains 16 residues. The CDR3 DNA sequence: TGTGCCAGCAGCCCCCTCGGGACAGGGGGCCCCACTGAAGCTTTCTTT. Translating gives CASSPLGTGGPTEAFF.

The gene calls are TRBV5-1 and TRBJ2-7; maybe TRBD1 (6 bases). Germline CDR1 and CDR2: SGHRS and YFSETQ. V shed 5 bases and J shed 3 bases, with 18 bases lying between them. This CDR3 is 15 amino acids long. The CDR3 nucleotides are TGCGCCAGCAGGGACGGACAGAATCTTTACTACGAGCAGTACTTC. As protein: CASRDGQNLYYEQYF.

This clone was detected only a few times. The V gene is TRBV19, the J gene TRBJ1-1; D gene ambiguous. This CDR3 region has 11 residues. The ends were cut back, 10 bases at V and 3 bases at J, with 9 bases in the middle. The germline gives CDR1 LNHDA, CDR2 SQIVND (reference sequence). The CDR3 coding sequence is TGTGCCACCCTAGGCCACACTGAAGCTTTCTTT. It encodes CATLGHTEAFF.

This clone was seen a single time. V usage is TRBV27 and J usage is TRBJ1-1, with 7 positions matching TRBD1. Looked up from germline, CDR1 is MNHEY and CDR2 is SMNVEV (reference sequence). The CDR3 spans 13 residues. V lost 5 bases to trimming and J lost 4 bases; unmatched junction nucleotides: 4. The CDR3: CASSDREGTEAFF. CDR3 in DNA: TGTGCCAGCAGTGACAGGGAAGGCACTGAAGCTTTCTTT.

The rearrangement uses TRBV4-1 and TRBJ2-1, with 9 bases aligning to TRBD1. The CDR3 has 16 residues. Trimming took 4 bases from V and 5 from J; bases not matched to a gene: 9. Germline CDR1 and CDR2: MGHRA and YSYEKL. CDR3: CASSRTGTGRDNEQFF. In nucleotides, the CDR3 is TGCGCCAGCAGCCGTACCGGGACAGGGAGGGACAATGAGCAGTTCTTC.

V gene TRBV4-3 combines with J gene TRBJ1-6; TRBD1 agrees at 8 bases. The germline gives CDR1 LGHNA, CDR2 YSLEER. V lost 3 bases and J lost 7; bases outside the gene matches: 5. The CDR3 loop spans 15 amino acids. Here the CDR3 reads CASSQYGQGNSPLHF. The CDR3 DNA sequence: TGCGCCAGCAGCCAGTACGGACAGGGAAATTCACCCCTCCACTTT.

The chain links TRBV24-1 to TRBJ2-7; TRBD1 agrees at 10 bases. V lost 4 bases, J lost 6 bases, and 8 bases stayed unmatched. This CDR3 region has 15 residues. Germline assignment: CDR1 KGHDR and CDR2 SFDVKD. The CDR3 DNA reads as TGTGCCACCAGTGACCCGGGACAGGGGCGTTTCGAGCAGTACTTC. Residues: CATSDPGQGRFEQYF.

The chain uses TRBV6-2 or TRBV6-3 and TRBJ2-1; a possible D gene is TRBD2 (6 bases). The CDR3 contains 18 residues. Germline CDR1 reads MNHEY; CDR2 reads SVGEGT. Trimming cost V 2 bases and J 0 bases, with 17 bases left between them. In DNA form, the CDR3 reads TGTGCCAGCAGTTACGTGGCGGGATATGTTGACTCCTACAATGAGCAGTTCTTC. Protein sequence: CASSYVAGYVDSYNEQFF.

This clone was seen more than once but under ten times. The V and J genes are TRBV10-3 and TRBJ2-7; 12 nucleotides align to TRBD2. V shed 7 bases, J shed 2 bases, and the junction held 6 bases outside the gene matches. This CDR3 comprises 15 residues. CDR1 is ENHRY and CDR2 is SYGVKD in the germline V gene. The CDR3 DNA reads as TGTGCCATCACCGGGACTAGCGGGCGGACCTACGAGCAGTACTTC. Translated: CAITGTSGRTYEQYF.

The chain recombines TRBV30 with TRBJ1-2, with a weak D call TRBD1 (6 bases). Trimming shortened V by 1 base and J by 5 bases, and 17 bases separated the two germline ends. This CDR3 spans 15 amino acids. The germline V gene encodes CDR1 GTSNPN and CDR2 SVGIG (reference sequence). The CDR3 reads CAWSASRTASYGYTF. The DNA of the CDR3 is TGTGCCTGGAGTGCCTCCAGGACAGCAAGTTATGGCTACACCTTC.

V gene TRBV6-5 combines with J gene TRBJ1-1, with 8 bases matching TRBD1. There are 16 residues in the CDR3. Trimming took 2 bases from V and 1 from J; bases not matched to a gene: 6. Germline V gene lookup returns CDR1 MNHEY and CDR2 SVGAGI. The CDR3, as DNA: TGTGCCAGCAGTTACGGCCAGGGGGCAAAGAACACTGAAGCTTTCTTT. Protein product: CASSYGQGAKNTEAFF.

Concerning this clone itself: The junction departs from germline at one end; a sequencing error may be responsible. The rearrangement uses TRBV6-4 and TRBJ2-3, with D unclear. Per germline, CDR1 MRHNA and CDR2 SNTAGT. The CDR3 length is 14 residues. CDR3 residues: CANSESPSTDTQYF. The CDR3, as DNA: TGTGCCAACAGTGAGTCCCCTAGCACAGATACGCAGTATTTT.

The genes are TRBV4-1 and TRBJ2-6; no clear D gene. Trimming removed 0 bases from V and 0 bases from J, with 6 bases in between. The CDR3 loop spans 16 amino acids. The germline V gene has CDR1 MGHRA and CDR2 YSYEKL. This CDR3 is CASSQDMASGANVLTF. The CDR3, as DNA: TGCGCCAGCAGCCAAGATATGGCCTCTGGGGCCAACGTCCTGACTTTC.

This clone was detected only a few times. This chain uses TRBV5-1 with TRBJ2-1; 9 bases align to TRBD2. This CDR3 contains 14 residues. Germline V lookup: CDR1 SGHRS, CDR2 YFSETQ. J lost 5 bases, V lost 3 bases, and 3 bases had no gene match. The CDR3: CASSYRTSDNEQFF. The CDR3 DNA reads as TGCGCCAGCAGCTACCGGACTAGCGACAATGAGCAGTTCTTC.